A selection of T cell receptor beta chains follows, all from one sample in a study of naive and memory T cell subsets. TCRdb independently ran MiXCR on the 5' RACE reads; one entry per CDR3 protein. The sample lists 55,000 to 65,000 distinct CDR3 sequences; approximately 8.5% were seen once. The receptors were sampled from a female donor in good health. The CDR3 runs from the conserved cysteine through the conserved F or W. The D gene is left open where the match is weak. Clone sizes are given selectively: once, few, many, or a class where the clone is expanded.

CASSQDGVRWRALTYNEQFF,TGTGCCAGCAGCCAAGATGGGGTTCGGTGGAGGGCTTTGACCTACAATGAGCAGTTCTTC,NA,few,TRBV14,TRBJ2-1
CASSQSTSSLYNEQFF,TGTGCCAGCAGCCAGTCGACTAGCAGCCTCTACAATGAGCAGTTCTTC,TRBD2,NA,TRBV14,TRBJ2-1
CASSNYATNEKLFF,TGTGCCAGCAGTAACTATGCAACTAATGAAAAACTGTTTTTT,NA,few,TRBV7-9,TRBJ1-4
CATFNQPFNEQFF,TGTGCCACCTTCAATCAGCCGTTCAATGAGCAGTTCTTC,NA,NA,TRBV19,TRBJ2-1
CASRRTELGGYTF,TGTGCCAGCAGACGGACGGAGCTTGGAGGCTACACCTTC,NA,few,TRBV12-3/TRBV12-4,TRBJ1-2
CSARGASGGHEQYF,TGCAGTGCTAGGGGGGCTAGCGGGGGCCACGAGCAGTACTTC,TRBD2,NA,TRBV20-1,TRBJ2-7
CASSPRQVSYEQYF,TGTGCCAGCAGCCCTAGACAGGTATCCTACGAGCAGTACTTC,NA,NA,TRBV7-2,TRBJ2-7
CSVEGSGREYEQYF,TGCAGCGTCGAGGGTAGCGGGAGGGAATACGAGCAGTACTTC,TRBD2,NA,TRBV29-1,TRBJ2-7
CASSLGGRILSNQPQHF,TGTGCCAGCAGCTTAGGGGGACGGATACTTAGCAATCAGCCCCAGCATTTT,NA,few,TRBV7-2,TRBJ1-5
CASSSGTSGTDTQYF,TGTGCCAGCAGTAGCGGGACTAGCGGTACAGATACGCAGTATTTT,TRBD2,NA,TRBV27,TRBJ2-3
CASSQVYGDQPQHF,TGCGCCAGCAGCCAAGTTTATGGGGATCAGCCCCAGCATTTT,NA,many,TRBV4-1,TRBJ1-5
CASSYSISARDRGLYEQYF,TGTGCCAGCAGTTACTCGATCTCGGCCCGAGACAGGGGTTTGTACGAGCAGTACTTC,TRBD1,few,TRBV6-2/TRBV6-3,TRBJ2-7
CASSVVGSGTVTEQFF,TGTGCCAGCAGCGTAGTGGGTAGCGGGACTGTGACTGAGCAGTTCTTC,TRBD2,few,TRBV9,TRBJ2-1
CASSPRQGNNEQFF,TGTGCCAGCAGCCCAAGACAGGGAAACAATGAGCAGTTCTTC,TRBD1,NA,TRBV6-1,TRBJ2-1
CASSRSESHEQYF,TGCGCCAGCAGCAGGTCCGAGAGCCACGAGCAGTACTTC,NA,few,TRBV5-1,TRBJ2-7
CASSFLGYLKSTDTQYF,TGTGCCAGCAGCTTCTTAGGTTACCTAAAGTCCACAGATACGCAGTATTTT,NA,few,TRBV7-9,TRBJ2-3
CASSSRSGRYTSSYEQYF,TGTGCCAGCAGTTCACGTAGCGGGCGTTATACGAGCTCCTACGAGCAGTACTTC,TRBD2,many,TRBV12-3/TRBV12-4,TRBJ2-7
CARRVVQGDLTEAFF,TGTGCCCGAAGAGTCGTACAGGGAGATTTAACTGAAGCTTTCTTT,NA,many,TRBV30,TRBJ1-1
CASRDPVRKSPNEQFF,TGTGCCAGTAGGGACCCAGTCCGCAAGAGTCCCAATGAGCAGTTCTTC,NA,once,TRBV11-2,TRBJ2-1
CASSFQGGSTEAFF,TGTGCCAGCAGTTTTCAGGGCGGTAGCACTGAAGCTTTCTTT,NA,many,TRBV7-9,TRBJ1-1
CASRLGTSATDTQYF,TGCGCCAGCAGGCTCGGGACTTCGGCGACAGATACGCAGTATTTT,NA,NA,TRBV5-1,TRBJ2-3
CASSLWRMGTGELFF,TGTGCCAGCAGTTTATGGCGTATGGGCACCGGGGAGCTGTTTTTT,NA,NA,TRBV28,TRBJ2-2
CASSPAGGGRSSYEQYF,TGTGCCAGCAGCCCCGCCGGGGGGGGCCGAAGCTCCTACGAGCAGTACTTC,TRBD2,many,TRBV7-9,TRBJ2-7
CASSLAGAGNTIYF,TGTGCCAGCAGTTTGGCAGGGGCTGGAAACACCATATATTTT,NA,few,TRBV28,TRBJ1-3
CASSSSGHTDTQYF,TGTGCCAGCAGCTCCAGCGGGCACACAGATACGCAGTATTTT,NA,many,TRBV7-9,TRBJ2-3
CASSLRTVSGNTIYF,TGTGCCAGCAGCCTGAGGACGGTCTCTGGAAACACCATATATTTT,NA,few,TRBV7-2,TRBJ1-3
CSASSQGIFYGYTF,TGCAGTGCTAGTAGCCAGGGTATTTTCTATGGCTACACCTTC,NA,NA,TRBV20-1,TRBJ1-2
CASSEREGSYNEQFF,TGTGCCAGCAGCGAGCGGGAGGGGTCCTACAATGAGCAGTTCTTC,TRBD2,NA,TRBV9,TRBJ2-1
CASSEARGGGWGEQFF,TGTGCCAGCAGTGAAGCTAGAGGTGGGGGTTGGGGTGAGCAGTTCTTC,NA,few,TRBV6-1,TRBJ2-1
CASSADSHYGYTF,TGTGCCAGCAGTGCCGACAGCCACTATGGCTACACCTTC,NA,few,TRBV2,TRBJ1-2
CASSIGTSGVETQYF,TGTGCCAGTAGTATAGGGACTAGCGGGGTAGAGACCCAGTACTTC,TRBD2,NA,TRBV19,TRBJ2-5